Each of the 13 T cell receptor beta chains below was sequenced from the same sample in a study of control samples from healthy donors and cancer patients. The table came from immunoSEQ multiplex PCR; TCRdb's copy has only in-frame clones and leaves some out. The table lists 95,000 to 150,000 clones, around 86% of them singletons. Sequencing was performed on blood. All receptors derive from a man aged 40-49 years in good health.

This clone came up a few times. V usage is TRBV7-2 and J usage is TRBJ1-2; 7 nucleotides match TRBD1. Unmatched junction bases numbered 6, after V lost 2 bases and J lost 6 bases. CDR1 SGHTA and CDR2 FQGNSA come from the germline V gene. The CDR3 has 14 amino acids. CDR3 residues: CASSLSGRGDGYTF. The CDR3 DNA is TGTGCCAGCAGCTTAAGTGGCAGGGGGGATGGCTACACCTTC.

For the CDR3, the DNA is TGTGCCAGAAGCTTATCCTGGACAAGGGGTGACTATGGCTACACCTTC. Translation gives CARSLSWTRGDYGYTF. The chain links TRBV7-5 to TRBJ1-2; the D segment call TRBD1 is taken from the table without a DNA check. TRBV7-5 corresponds to a pseudogene. There are 16 residues in the CDR3.

The chain links TRBV9 to TRBJ2-3; D is unresolved. Per germline, CDR1 SGDLS and CDR2 YYNGEE. V lost 4 bases and J 4 bases, leaving 16 bases between the germline ends. The CDR3 has 15 residues. The DNA of the CDR3 is TGTGCCAGCAGCTTACCAGTAGGTGGCGCAGATACGCAGTATTTT. This translates into CASSLPVGGADTQYF.

The V gene is TRBV30, the J gene TRBJ1-5, with D perhaps TRBD1 (5 bases). The CDR3 length is 13 residues. Germline V gives CDR1 GTSNPN, CDR2 SVGIG (reference sequence). Trimming stripped 5 bases from V and 5 bases from J, with 13 bases between. Written as DNA, the CDR3 is TGTGCCTGGCAAACCCAGGGTTATCAGCCCCAGCATTTT. It yields the protein CAWQTQGYQPQHF.

The chain links TRBV4-1 to TRBJ1-5; 7 nucleotides match TRBD1. The CDR3 runs to 14 residues. Losses at the gene ends were 3 bases for V and 7 bases for J; bases not matched to a gene: 6. Germline V CDR1 and CDR2: MGHRA, YSYEKL. CDR3 DNA sequence: TGCGCCAGCAGCCAGACAGGGTTCGGACAGCCCCAGCATTTT. Residues: CASSQTGFGQPQHF.

This clone was picked up one time. V usage is TRBV25-1 and J usage is TRBJ2-7, with 10 bases that match TRBD2. The germline CDR1 and CDR2 sequences are MGHDK and SYGVNS. The J segment lost 0 bases and the V segment lost 10 bases, leaving 9 bases of the junction unmatched. The CDR3 totals 15 residues. The CDR3 protein is CATVPPSGSSYEQYF. CDR3 coding DNA: TGTGCCACCGTACCCCCTAGCGGGAGCTCCTACGAGCAGTACTTC.

The genes are TRBV5-1 and TRBJ2-6, with D perhaps TRBD1 (6 bases). CDR3 length: 18 residues. Between the trimmed V and J ends, which lost 4 bases and 0 bases, there was a span of 17 bases. CDR1 and CDR2 (germline): SGHRS, YFSETQ. As DNA, the CDR3 is TGCGCCAGCAGCATTACGGGACACCCAAGCTCTGGGGCCAACGTCCTGACTTTC. As protein: CASSITGHPSSGANVLTF.

Only one count was recorded for this clone. The chain uses TRBV29-1 and TRBJ2-4; no firm D call. Germline loops: CDR1 SQVTM, CDR2 ANQGSEA. The V end lost 3 bases, the J end lost 1 base, and 13 bases lay between the germline ends. The CDR3 spans 15 residues. The CDR3 bases are TGCAGCGTTGATTTAGGGTCTGAGGCCAAAAACATTCAGTACTTC. Translation: CSVDLGSEAKNIQYF. The whole variable domain, filled in from reference TRBV29-1 and TRBJ2-4, reads SAVISQKPSRDICQRGTSLTIQCQVDSQVTMMFWYRQQPGQSLTLIATANQGSEATYESGFVIDKFPISRPNLTFSTLTVSNMSPEDSSIYLCSVDLGSEAKNIQYFGAGTRLSVL.

Details on this clone: Other DNA variants within this sample encode the same CDR3. The CDR3: CASTQRGGGVYGYTF. In nucleotides, the CDR3 is TGTGCCAGCACCCAACGGGGCGGGGGGGTCTATGGCTACACCTTC. The genes are TRBV7-2 and TRBJ1-2, with D possibly TRBD1 on 5 matching bases. The germline CDR1 and CDR2 sequences are SGHTA and FQGNSA. The CDR3 totals 15 residues. Trimming pared 7 bases from V and 4 bases from J, leaving 19 bases between.

The chain couples TRBV27 to TRBJ1-1; 9 nucleotides align to TRBD1. V shed 3 bases, J shed 5 bases, and the junction held 4 bases outside the gene matches. The CDR3 contains 14 residues. Germline values: CDR1 MNHEY, CDR2 SMNVEV (reference sequence). The CDR3 DNA reads TGTGCCAGCAGTTTGACAGGGGGACAGACTGAAGCTTTCTTT. Its translation: CASSLTGGQTEAFF.

The rearrangement links TRBV7-3 to TRBJ2-2; the match to TRBD1 covers 7 bases. Germline CDR1 reads SGHTA; CDR2 reads FQGTGA. This CDR3 is built from 15 residues. With 5 bases clipped from V and 7 bases from J, the junction kept 10 bases outside the gene matches. The CDR3 coding sequence is TGTGCCAGCAGCGCTACAACAGGGGCGGGCGGGGAGCTGTTTTTT. It specifies CASSATTGAGGELFF.

The chain has TRBV7-3 and TRBJ2-2; D perhaps matches TRBD1 (5 bases). Per germline, CDR1 SGHTA and CDR2 FQGTGA. This CDR3 is 13 amino acids long. V lost 8 bases and J lost 4, with 11 bases in between. As DNA, the CDR3 is TGTGCCAGCGGCAGGGCGAGCACCGGGGAGCTGTTTTTT. It translates to CASGRASTGELFF.

This clone was seen only a few times. The rearrangement uses TRBV2 and TRBJ1-5; maybe TRBD1 (6 bases). CDR1 is SNHLY and CDR2 is FYNNEI in the germline V gene. Between the trimmed V and J ends, which lost 8 bases and 0 bases, there was a span of 11 bases. The CDR3 is 14 residues long. The CDR3 DNA follows: TGTGCCAGCTATAACAGGGATAGCAATCAGCCCCAGCATTTT. This translates into CASYNRDSNQPQHF.